The present TCR beta chain was sequenced within a study of vaccination and CD4 T cells after COVID-19. In the case of this clonotype: Its antigen is not known.

Noted treatment: approximately nine-day PBMC culture with coronavirus spike peptide pools or control peptides (ViraFEST assay). Investigators obtained the unexposed donor's CD4+ T cells before the COVID-19 pandemic (2011-2018). Germline lookup yields CDR1 SNHLY and CDR2 FYNNEI. With 6 bases removed from V and 9 bases from J, the gap between germline ends came to 18 bases. This CDR3 region has 15 residues. The Oncomine TCR Beta short-read assay was applied to DNA of cultured CD4+ T cells. Once CD4+ T cells had been cultured, genomic DNA was extracted from them. Each CDR3 protein is one row after TCRdb ran MiXCR on the PCR reads. Of 6,000 to 8,500 distinct CDR3 sequences in the sample, around a third were seen once.

The sequence was obtained from a human donor in good health. V usage is TRBV2 and J usage is TRBJ1-6, with D perhaps TRBD1 (6 bases). Sequenced: CD4+ T cells from blood, cultured in vitro. In nucleotides, the CDR3 is TGTGCCAGCAGAGGGGGGGGGAGCATCGGTTCACCCCTCCACTTT. This translates into CASRGGGSIGSPLHF. The full variable domain, with the rest looked up from reference TRBV2 and TRBJ1-6, is EPEVTQTPSHQVTQMGQEVILRCVPISNHLYFYWYRQILGQKVEFLVSFYNNEISEKSEIFDDQFSVERPDGSNFTLKIRSTKLEDSAMYFCASRGGGSIGSPLHFGNGTRLTVT.